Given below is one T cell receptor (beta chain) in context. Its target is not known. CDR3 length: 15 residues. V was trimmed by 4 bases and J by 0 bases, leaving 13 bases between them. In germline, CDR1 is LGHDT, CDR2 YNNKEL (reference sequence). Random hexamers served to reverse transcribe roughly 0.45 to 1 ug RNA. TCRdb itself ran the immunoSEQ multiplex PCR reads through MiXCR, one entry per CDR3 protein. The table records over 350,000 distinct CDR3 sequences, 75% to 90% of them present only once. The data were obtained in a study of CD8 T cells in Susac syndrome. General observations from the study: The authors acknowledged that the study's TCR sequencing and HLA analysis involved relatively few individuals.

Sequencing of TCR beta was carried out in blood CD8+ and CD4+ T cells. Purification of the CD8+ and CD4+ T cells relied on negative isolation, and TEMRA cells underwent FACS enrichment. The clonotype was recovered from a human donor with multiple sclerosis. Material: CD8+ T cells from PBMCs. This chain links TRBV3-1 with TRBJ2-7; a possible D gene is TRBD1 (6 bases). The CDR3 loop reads CASSPGQTPSYEQYF. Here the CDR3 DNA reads TGTGCCAGCAGCCCCGGACAGACACCCTCCTACGAGCAGTACTTC.